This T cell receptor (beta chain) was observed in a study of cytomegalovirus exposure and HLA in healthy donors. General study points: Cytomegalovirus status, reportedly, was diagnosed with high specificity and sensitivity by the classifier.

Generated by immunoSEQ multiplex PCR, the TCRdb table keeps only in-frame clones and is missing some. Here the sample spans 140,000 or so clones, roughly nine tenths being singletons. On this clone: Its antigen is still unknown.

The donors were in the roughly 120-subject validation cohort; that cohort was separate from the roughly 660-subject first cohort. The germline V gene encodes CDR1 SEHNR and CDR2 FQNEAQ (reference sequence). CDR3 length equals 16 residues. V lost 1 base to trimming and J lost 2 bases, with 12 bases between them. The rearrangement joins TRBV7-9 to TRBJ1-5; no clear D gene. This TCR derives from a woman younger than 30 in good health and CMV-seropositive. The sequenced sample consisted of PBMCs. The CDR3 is CASSLERGPGNQPQHF. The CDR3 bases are TGTGCCAGCAGCTTAGAGAGAGGGCCGGGCAATCAGCCCCAGCATTTT.